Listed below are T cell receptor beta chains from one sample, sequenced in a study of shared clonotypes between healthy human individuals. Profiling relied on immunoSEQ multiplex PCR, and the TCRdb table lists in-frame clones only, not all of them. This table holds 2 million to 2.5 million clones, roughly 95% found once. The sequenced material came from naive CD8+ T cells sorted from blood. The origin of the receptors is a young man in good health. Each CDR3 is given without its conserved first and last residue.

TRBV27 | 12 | ASSPRGDEDGYT
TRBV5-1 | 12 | ASSLELALNEQY
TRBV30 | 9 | AWSGGDEQY
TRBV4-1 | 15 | ASSQGGTSGEEDTQY
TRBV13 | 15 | ASSPKGLAGTSYEQY
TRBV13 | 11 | ASSWGDSYEQY
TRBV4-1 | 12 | ASSQVVNTDTQY
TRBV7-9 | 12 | ASSPGTGIYEQY
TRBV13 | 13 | ASSLGDTGFNEQY
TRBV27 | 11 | ASSPGRNYGYT
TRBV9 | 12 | ASSVGASAYEQY
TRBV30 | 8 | AWRDNGYT
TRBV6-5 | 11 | ASSFTENYGYT
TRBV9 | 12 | ASSVGLPPEAQY
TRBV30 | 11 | AWGGQISYEQY
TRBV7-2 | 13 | ASSLDRGLSYEQY
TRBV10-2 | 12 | ASRGASSTDTQY
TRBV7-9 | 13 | ASSPRLEFSYEQY
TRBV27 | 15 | ASRSVTGGDIWYGYT
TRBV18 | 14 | ASSGIQGAIDTEAF
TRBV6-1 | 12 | ASSARQGDTEAF
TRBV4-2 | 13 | ASSPLRLAADTQY
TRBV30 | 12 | AWSALGANTEAF
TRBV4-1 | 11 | ASSLGTGHEQF
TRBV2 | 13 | ATYRLGEHTDTQY
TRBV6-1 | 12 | ASSERGRDEKLF
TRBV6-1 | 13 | ASSSPRGSTYEQY
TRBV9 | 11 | ASSVGGEVEQY
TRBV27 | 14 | ASSLSDPRGGSPLH
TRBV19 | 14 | ASSTRAGGCSYEQY
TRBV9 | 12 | ASSVGSGNTEAF
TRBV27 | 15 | ASSSFVGTENTGELF
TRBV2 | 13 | ASMQLHQAKNIQY
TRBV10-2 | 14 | ASSELRGGVTDTQY
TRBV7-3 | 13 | ASSLTGLSTDTQY
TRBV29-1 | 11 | SAWGGPNTEAF
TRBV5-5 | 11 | ASLWGPTYEQY
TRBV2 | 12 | ASRWTGGDEKLF
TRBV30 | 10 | AWSETRAEQY
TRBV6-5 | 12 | ASSYVGGADTQY
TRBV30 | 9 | AWSGAVEQY
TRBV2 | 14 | ASSEGTAPWVTEAF
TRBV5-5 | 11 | ASSKEQSPEQY
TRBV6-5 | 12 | ASRRGGAGTEAF
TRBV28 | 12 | ASSFFGPTDGYT
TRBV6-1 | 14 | ASSESRGAGSYEQY
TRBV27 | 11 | ASSLSHTGELF
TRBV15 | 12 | ATSRMGFQDEQY
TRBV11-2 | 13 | ASSLGPKREDEQY
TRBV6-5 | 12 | ASSWGVNTGELF
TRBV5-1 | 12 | ASSFYGPQETQY
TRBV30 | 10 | AWSVLLGEQY
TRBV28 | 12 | ASSQGLNTGELF